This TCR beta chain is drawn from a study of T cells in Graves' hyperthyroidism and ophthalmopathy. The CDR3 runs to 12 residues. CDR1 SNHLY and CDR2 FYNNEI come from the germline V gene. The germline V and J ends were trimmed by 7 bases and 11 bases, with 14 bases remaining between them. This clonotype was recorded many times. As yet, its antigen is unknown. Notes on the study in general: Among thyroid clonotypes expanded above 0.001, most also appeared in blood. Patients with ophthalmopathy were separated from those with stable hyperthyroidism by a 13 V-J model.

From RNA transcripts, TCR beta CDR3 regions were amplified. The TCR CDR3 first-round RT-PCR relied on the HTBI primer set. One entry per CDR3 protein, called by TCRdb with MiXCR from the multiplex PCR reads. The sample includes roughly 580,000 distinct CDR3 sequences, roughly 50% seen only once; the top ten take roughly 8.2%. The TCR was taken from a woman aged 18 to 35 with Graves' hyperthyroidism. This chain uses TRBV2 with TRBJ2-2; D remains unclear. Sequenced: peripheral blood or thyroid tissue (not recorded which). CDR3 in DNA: TGTGCCAGCACCCAGGACGAGGTCGAGCTGTTTTTT. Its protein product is CASTQDEVELFF.